These 22 T cell receptor beta chains were sequenced from one sample in a study of blood T cell repertoires in COVID-19 (dated by TCRdb to about 2020). The receptor library was made with the immunoSEQ multiplex PCR assay. Held by TCRdb, this immuneACCESS table contains in-frame sequences only and omits some clones. Under half of the omission traces to an unresolved V gene where checked; the cause of the rest is unknown. The sample table lists 450,000 to 500,000 clones, 70% to 90% of them with a count of one. Approximately 3% of the sample is taken by the ten largest. Material: peripheral blood. These TCRs come from a human donor in a cohort sampled during active COVID-19.

V and J are TRBV2 and TRBJ2-4; 9 positions match TRBD1. Trimming cost V 4 bases and J 6 bases; bases outside gene matches: 10. The CDR3 contains 16 residues. From germline, CDR1 is SNHLY and CDR2 FYNNEI. CDR3 residues: CASSGQGQGVGNIQYF. The CDR3 DNA follows: TGTGCCAGCAGTGGACAGGGACAGGGTGTTGGAAACATTCAGTACTTC.

The rearrangement uses TRBV5-5 and TRBJ1-1; 7 nucleotides agree with TRBD1. There are 14 residues in the CDR3. Per the germline V gene, CDR1 is SGHKS and CDR2 is YYEKEE (reference sequence). Germline trimming cut 0 bases from V and 5 bases from J; bases unmatched to any gene: 4. CDR3 loop: CASSLGDRATEAFF. DNA of the CDR3: TGTGCCAGCAGCTTGGGAGACAGGGCTACTGAAGCTTTCTTT. The variable domain in full, with the rest retrieved from reference TRBV5-5 and TRBJ1-1, is DAGVTQSPTHLIKTRGQQVTLRCSPISGHKSVSWYQQVLGQGPQFIFQYYEKEERGRGNFPDRFSARQFPNYSSELNVNALLLGDSALYLCASSLGDRATEAFFGQGTRLTVV.

In this sample, this clone turned up once. The chain is built from TRBV20-1 and TRBJ1-1; D gene unclear. This CDR3 contains 11 residues. The germline CDR1 and CDR2 sequences are DFQATT and SNEGSKA (reference sequence). CDR3 amino acids: CSRIPNTEAFF. CDR3 nucleotides: TGCAGCAGGATTCCGAACACTGAAGCTTTCTTT.

The gene calls are TRBV7-2 and TRBJ2-2; the match to TRBD2 covers 11 bases. The CDR3 is 15 amino acids. Germline V gene lookup returns CDR1 SGHTA and CDR2 FQGNSA. V was pared by 5 bases and J by 4 bases, with 3 bases of the junction left unmatched. CDR3 sequence reads: CASSPTSGSTGELFF. The CDR3 nucleotides are TGTGCCAGCAGCCCAACTAGCGGGAGCACCGGGGAGCTGTTTTTT.

V gene TRBV30 combines with J gene TRBJ1-4, with TRBD1 identical over 7 bases. CDR3 size: 16 residues. V trimming: 3 bases; J trimming: 5 bases; junction bases outside the gene matches: 12. Germline loops: CDR1 GTSNPN, CDR2 SVGIG (reference sequence). The CDR3 DNA follows: TGTGCCTGGAGGCGCCTAACCGGGACAGCGAATGAAAAACTGTTTTTT. It yields the protein CAWRRLTGTANEKLFF.

Only a few counts were recorded for this clone. The V and J genes are TRBV5-4 and TRBJ2-1, with 9 bases lining up with TRBD2. Germline CDR1 and CDR2: SGHNT and YYREEE (reference sequence). The CDR3 has 13 residues. After removal of 1 base from V and 15 bases from J, the junction contained 8 bases not matched to a gene. The CDR3 nucleotides are TGTGCCAGCAGCTTGCGGCGGGAGGGCCTTTTGTTCTTC. This codes for CASSLRREGLLFF.

This sequence joins TRBV19 and TRBJ1-1, with D possibly matching TRBD1 (6 bases). Trimming shortened V by 6 bases and J by 3 bases, and 11 bases separated the two germline ends. Per the germline V gene, CDR1 is LNHDA and CDR2 is SQIVND (reference sequence). The CDR3 is made up of 13 amino acids. The CDR3 region has the DNA TGTGCCAGTAGACAGGGAAGTTACACTGAAGCTTTCTTT. Amino acids: CASRQGSYTEAFF.

This clone showed up just a few times. The V and J genes are TRBV21-1 and TRBJ2-1; TRBD2, the table's D call, lacks a check against the DNA. TRBV21-1 is a pseudogene locus. The CDR3 spans 19 residues. The CDR3 DNA follows: TGTGCCAGCAGCAAATGGGCTAGCGGGAGGCCCAGCTCCTACAATGAGCAGTTCTTC. The encoded protein is CASSKWASGRPSSYNEQFF.

Only a few counts were recorded for this clone. J is TRBJ2-1 and V is TRBV6-6, with D tentatively TRBD1 (5 bases). The CDR3 runs to 12 residues. V dropped 6 bases and J dropped 6 bases, with 9 bases sitting between them. Germline V CDR1 and CDR2: MNHNY, SVGAGI (reference sequence). CDR3 bases: TGTGCCAGCAGCGGGCAGGGCAATGAGCAGTTCTTC. It translates to CASSGQGNEQFF.

This clone showed up just once. The chain combines TRBV6-2 or TRBV6-3 with TRBJ2-1, with D unclear. The germline V gene has CDR1 MNHEY and CDR2 SVGEGT. The CDR3 totals 12 residues. V dropped 2 bases and J dropped 5 bases, with 4 bases sitting between them. Here the CDR3 reads CASSYANNEQFF. CDR3 nucleotide sequence: TGTGCCAGCAGTTACGCGAACAATGAGCAGTTCTTC.

This clone is a singleton in its sample. The rearrangement joins TRBV12-2 to TRBJ2-7; no DNA check was done on the table's D call, TRBD2. TRBV12-2 is a listed pseudogene. CDR3 length: 20 residues. The CDR3 DNA is TGTGCAAGTCGCTTAGTAAAGACTAGCGGGAGCGTATTAAGCACCTACGAGCAGTACTTC. Protein: CASRLVKTSGSVLSTYEQYF.

By share, this clone counts as medium-sized. J is TRBJ2-7 and V is TRBV21-1; the table's D call TRBD2 went unverified against the DNA. TRBV21-1 is listed as a pseudogene. The CDR3 has 17 amino acids. The CDR3, as DNA: TGTGCCAGCAGTTCCACGAAGGGGACTAGAGGCGCCTACGAGCAGTACTTC. It translates to CASSSTKGTRGAYEQYF.

The chain combines TRBV18 with TRBJ1-1; no firm D call. Trimming left V 2 bases short and J 1 base short, with 8 bases between. The CDR3 is made up of 14 amino acids. Germline V CDR1 and CDR2: KGHSH, LQKENI. The CDR3 region has the DNA TGTGCCAGCTCACCATTGGGCACGAACACTGAAGCTTTCTTT. Encoded protein: CASSPLGTNTEAFF. Full variable domain (missing parts from reference TRBV18 and TRBJ1-1): NAGVMQNPRHLVRRRGQEARLRCSPMKGHSHVYWYRQLPEEGLKFMVYLQKENIIDESGMPKERFSAEFPKEGPSILRIQQVVRGDSAAYFCASSPLGTNTEAFFGQGTRLTVV.

The J gene is TRBJ1-2, the V gene TRBV30, with D unresolved. The CDR3 is made up of 11 amino acids. V lost 4 bases and J lost 0, with 3 bases in between. Germline CDR1 and CDR2: GTSNPN and SVGIG (reference sequence). The CDR3, as DNA: TGTGCCTGGAACTCTAACTATGGCTACACCTTC. Translating it yields CAWNSNYGYTF.

The rearrangement uses TRBV11-3 and TRBJ2-3; D perhaps matches TRBD1 (6 bases). The germline gives CDR1 SGHNT, CDR2 YENEEA. V was shortened by 1 base and J by 5 bases, with 13 bases between the two germline ends. The CDR3 extends over 15 amino acids. The CDR3 sequence is CASSLGDRNEDTQYF. The DNA of the CDR3 is TGTGCCAGCAGCTTAGGCGACAGGAATGAAGATACGCAGTATTTT.

The chain employs TRBV30 and TRBJ1-1, with 8 bases identical to TRBD1. After removal of 5 bases from V and 0 bases from J, the junction contained 2 bases not matched to a gene. Germline V CDR1 and CDR2: GTSNPN, SVGIG (reference sequence). The CDR3 sequence is 13 residues long. CDR3 in amino acids: CAWRQGLNTEAFF. CDR3 sequence (DNA): TGTGCCTGGCGACAGGGGTTGAACACTGAAGCTTTCTTT.

The chain has TRBV29-1 and TRBJ1-2; 11 bases line up with TRBD1. V shed 7 bases, J shed 4 bases, and the junction held 5 bases outside the gene matches. The CDR3 extends over 13 amino acids. Germline CDR1 and CDR2: SQVTM and ANQGSEA. CDR3 region: CSGGQGDGYGYTF. The CDR3 DNA is TGCAGCGGGGGACAGGGGGATGGCTATGGCTACACCTTC.

This rearrangement joins TRBV6-4 to TRBJ1-1, with 10 bases lining up with TRBD1. The CDR3 loop spans 15 amino acids. Trimming cost V 6 bases and J 4 bases; bases outside gene matches: 8. CDR1 is MRHNA, CDR2 SNTAGT, per germline. This CDR3 is CASSQTGQGFTEAFF. DNA for the CDR3: TGTGCCAGCAGCCAAACGGGACAGGGGTTCACTGAAGCTTTCTTT.

This rearrangement joins TRBV4-1 to TRBJ2-3, with a weak D call TRBD2 (5 bases). Germline V gene lookup returns CDR1 MGHRA and CDR2 YSYEKL. The V and J ends lost 2 bases and 6 bases respectively, with 12 bases between them. The length of the CDR3 is 14 residues. CDR3: CASSQLAGQDTQYF. Written as DNA, the CDR3 is TGCGCCAGCAGCCAACTAGCCGGGCAGGATACGCAGTATTTT.

This clone was seen only a few times. CDR3 loop: CASSSFFGGRFYEQYF. The DNA of the CDR3 is TGTGCCAGCAGCTCGTTTTTCGGGGGACGATTCTACGAGCAGTACTTC. This chain links TRBV7-8 with TRBJ2-7, with TRBD2 as a possible D gene (6 bases). This CDR3 spans 16 amino acids. With 4 bases removed from V and 3 bases from J, the gap between germline ends came to 19 bases. Per the germline V gene, CDR1 is SGHVS and CDR2 is FQNEAQ.

The rearrangement joins TRBV5-4 to TRBJ2-3; 9 bases line up with TRBD2. With V trimmed by 4 bases and J by 5 bases, 8 bases remained unmatched. The CDR3 consists of 15 residues. Germline CDR1 is SGHNT and CDR2 is YYREEE (reference sequence). The DNA of the CDR3 is TGTGCCAGCAGCATGGGAGGGACTAGCCTAGATACGCAGTATTTT. It encodes CASSMGGTSLDTQYF.

The rearrangement links TRBV5-4 to TRBJ2-7; 8 positions match TRBD1. Germline V gene lookup returns CDR1 SGHNT and CDR2 YYREEE (reference sequence). The CDR3 covers 13 residues. V lost 5 bases, J lost 5 bases, and 6 bases stayed unmatched. CDR3 DNA sequence: TGTGCCAGCAGGATGGACAGGGCCCACGAGCAGTACTTC. It is translated as CASRMDRAHEQYF.